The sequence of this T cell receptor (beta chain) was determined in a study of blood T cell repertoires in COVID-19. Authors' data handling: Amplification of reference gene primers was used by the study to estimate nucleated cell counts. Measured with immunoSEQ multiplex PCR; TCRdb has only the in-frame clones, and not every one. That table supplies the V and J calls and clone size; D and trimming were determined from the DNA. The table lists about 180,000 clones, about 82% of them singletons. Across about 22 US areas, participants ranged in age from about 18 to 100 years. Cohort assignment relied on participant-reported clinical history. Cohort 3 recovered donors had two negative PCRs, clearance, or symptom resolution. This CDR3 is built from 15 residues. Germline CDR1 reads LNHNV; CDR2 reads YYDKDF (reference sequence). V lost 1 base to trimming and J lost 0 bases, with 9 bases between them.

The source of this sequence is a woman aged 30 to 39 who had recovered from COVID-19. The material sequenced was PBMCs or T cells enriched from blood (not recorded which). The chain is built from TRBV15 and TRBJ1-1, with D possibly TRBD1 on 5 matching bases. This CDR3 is CATSRAGGMNTEAFF. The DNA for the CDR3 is TGTGCCACCAGCAGAGCGGGGGGTATGAACACTGAAGCTTTCTTT.